This is a list of T cell receptor beta chains from one sample in a study of T cells in localized non-small cell lung cancer. Repertoires were generated with immunoSEQ multiplex PCR, while TCRdb's copy carries only in-frame clones and drops some. The table includes around 92,000 clones, approximately 91% detected once. Specimen: PBMCs, collected before any cancer treatment. The receptor set was obtained from a woman between 35 and 70 years old with stage II squamous cell lung carcinoma. Both conserved end residues are part of each CDR3. D genes are given only for firm matches. The listing skips clone size in some rows; elsewhere it reads once, few, many or a size class.

TRBD2	TRBV5-1	once	TRBJ2-1	TGCGCCAGCAGATGGACGGGGACTAGCGGACTACAGCAGTTCTTC	CASRWTGTSGLQQFF
TRBD1	TRBV5-1	NA	TRBJ1-1	TGCGCCAGCAGCTTGACAGGGGACACTGAAGCTTTCTTT	CASSLTGDTEAFF
TRBD1	TRBV5-6	NA	TRBJ1-2	TGTGCCAGCAGCTTAGGGACAGGGGGACTCGGATATGGCTACACCTTC	CASSLGTGGLGYGYTF
TRBD1	TRBV6-1	NA	TRBJ1-3	TGTGCCAGCTTTGACAGGGGGCATGGAAACACCATATATTTT	CASFDRGHGNTIYF
NA	TRBV6-5	NA	TRBJ2-7	TGTGCCAGCAGTTACAAACCCACTGGGGAGCAGTACTTC	CASSYKPTGEQYF
NA	TRBV14	NA	TRBJ2-7	TGTGCCAGCAGCCAGAGGGGACTCGACGAGCAGTACTTC	CASSQRGLDEQYF
TRBD2	TRBV28	NA	TRBJ2-1	TGTGCCAGCAGTTTGTATAGCGGGGGGAGCCTATCCTACAATGAGCAGTTCTTC	CASSLYSGGSLSYNEQFF
NA	TRBV28	NA	TRBJ1-2	TGTGCCAGCAGTTTAGGGTTGGGGGGCAGCCTACAGCGCTACACCTTC	CASSLGLGGSLQRYTF
TRBD1	TRBV11-3	NA	TRBJ1-1	TGTGCCAGCAGCTTAAGACAGGGGTCTGAAGCTTTCTTT	CASSLRQGSEAFF
NA	TRBV29-1	NA	TRBJ1-3	TGCAGCGTTGTAACAGGCTCTGGAAACACCATATATTTT	CSVVTGSGNTIYF
NA	TRBV7-9	few	TRBJ2-7	TGTGCCAGCGGCGACGGATCATACGAGCAGTACTTC	CASGDGSYEQYF
NA	TRBV25-1	NA	TRBJ2-7	TGTGCCAGCAGTGAATTCGCGAGACAGATACTCTTC	CASSEFARQILF
NA	TRBV20-1	NA	TRBJ2-1	TGCAGTGCCACCCCCCACAATGAGCAGTTCTTC	CSATPHNEQFF
NA	TRBV27	NA	TRBJ2-2	TGTGCCAGCAGTTTAGTCACAGACACCGGGGAGCTGTTTTTT	CASSLVTDTGELFF
NA	TRBV6-1	NA	TRBJ2-7	TGTGCCAGCAGTGAAGTGACAGGAGCTTTGGACGAGCAGTACTTC	CASSEVTGALDEQYF
TRBD1	TRBV18	NA	TRBJ1-1	TGTGCCAGCTCACCGCGGGACAGGGGGCTCCAGAACACTGAAGCTTTCTTT	CASSPRDRGLQNTEAFF
NA	TRBV5-6	NA	TRBJ1-1	TGTGCCAGCAGCTTGGCTACAGGGAGAACTTTCTTT	CASSLATGRTFF
TRBD2	TRBV9	once	TRBJ2-7	TGTGCCAGCAGCGTAGAGTCTAGCGGGGTTGGCTCCTACGAGCAGTACTTC	CASSVESSGVGSYEQYF
NA	TRBV10-1	once	TRBJ2-4	TGCGCCAGCAGTGAGCGGGGGGCGGGTGCCAAAAACATTCAGTACTTC	CASSERGAGAKNIQYF
NA	TRBV6-1	NA	TRBJ1-2	TGTGCCAGCAGAAATAACTATGGCTACACCTTC	CASRNNYGYTF
NA	TRBV13	once	TRBJ2-1	TGTGCCAGCAGCTCGAAGTACAGGGAGCAGTTCTTC	CASSSKYREQFF
NA	TRBV5-1	NA	TRBJ1-6	TGCGCCAGCAGCTTCTCAGGGGTAAATTCACCCCTCCACTTT	CASSFSGVNSPLHF
TRBD1	TRBV5-5	NA	TRBJ2-7	TGTGCCAGCAGCCAGGCCCCGGGACAGGGGGCGTTGTACGAGCAGTACTTC	CASSQAPGQGALYEQYF
NA	TRBV5-4	NA	TRBJ1-1	TGTGCCAGCAGCTTGGCCCAGGGAAACACTGAAGCTTTCTTT	CASSLAQGNTEAFF
NA	TRBV2	NA	TRBJ1-1	TGTGCCAGCACCAAAAAGGCAGACTTGAACACTGAAGCTTTCTTT	CASTKKADLNTEAFF
NA	TRBV7-9	NA	TRBJ1-4	TGTGCCAGCAGCGCTGATTTTGCGGGGATTGAAAAACTGTTTTTT	CASSADFAGIEKLFF
NA	TRBV4-1	NA	TRBJ1-5	TGCGCCAGCAGCCAAGGGTTGGGGATGAGCAATCAGCCCCAGCATTTT	CASSQGLGMSNQPQHF
TRBD1	TRBV11-2	NA	TRBJ1-1	TGTGCCAGCAGCACCGCCGACAGGGGGCAACAGGGACCGAACACTGAAGCTTTCTTT	CASSTADRGQQGPNTEAFF
TRBD2	TRBV10-3	NA	TRBJ2-3	TGTGCCATCAGTGAGTCGGGGACTAGCGGGAGTATAACAGATACGCAGTATTTT	CAISESGTSGSITDTQYF
TRBD1	TRBV5-4	NA	TRBJ2-5	TGTGCCAGCAGCTTGCGACAGGGACAAGAGACCCAGTACTTC	CASSLRQGQETQYF
NA	TRBV5-1	once	TRBJ2-5	TGCGCCAGCAGCTTGCGACCGACAGCCTTCCAAGAGACCCAGTACTTC	CASSLRPTAFQETQYF